The present entry profiles one T cell receptor beta chain with its context. This clonotype was detected a few times. Its antigen remains unidentified. No qualities accompany the bases; no much larger clone lies one base away. This record belongs to a study of response to subunit inactivated influenza vaccine (dated by TCRdb to 2016 to 2019). Regarding the complete study: To follow how T cells responded to a trivalent subunit inactivated influenza vaccine, the researchers relied on deep quantitative profiling of the T cell receptor repertoire.

General findings and caveats noted by the study authors: It was suggested by the authors that each seasonal influenza vaccination may recruit only a limited number of new T cells.

The germline V gene provides CDR1 MNHEY and CDR2 SVGEGT. The CDR3 sequence holds 13 residues, the cysteine and phenylalanine included. Just the 39-base CDR3 DNA is kept, in frame starting at base 1. V is cut back by 8 bases and J by 7 bases, with 10 bases in the junction unmatched. Libraries were made using RT-PCR. Sequencing relied on an Illumina HiSeq 2500. In-frame beta chains were kept once TCRdb had trimmed the public reads at Q25 with fastp and called clones with MiXCR. Here each entry gathers all rows of one CDR3 protein and keeps the most common genes and DNA. The sample table contains 500,000 to 600,000 distinct CDR3 sequences; only one count was recorded for 6.5% to 8% of them. The ten largest clones represent approximately 12% of the sample.

The material was PBMCs from blood, obtained around 25 months after vaccination. The chain is assembled from TRBV6-2 or TRBV6-3 and TRBJ1-2, with 7 junctional bases fitting TRBD1. The receptor's source is a man between 50 and 75 years old who received an inactivated influenza vaccine. Donor details come from another sample of the same person, matched by shared clones. The CDR3 protein: CASGTAPTIGYTF. The nucleotide sequence reads as follows: TGTGCCAGCGGGACAGCGCCCACTATTGGCTACACCTTC.